A selection of T cell receptor beta chains follows, all from one sample in a study of tumor and adjacent non-tumor tissue in lung cancer. One entry per CDR3 protein, called by TCRdb with MiXCR from the multiplex PCR reads. The table includes about 90,000 distinct CDR3 sequences, roughly 77% detected once. Material: distant non-tumor lung tissue. Receptor source: a woman aged 45-59 years with non-small cell lung cancer. The CDR3 runs from the conserved cysteine through the conserved F or W. D genes are given only for firm matches. Rows may omit the clone size; those that give it use once, few, many or a size class.

v_call	d_call	clone_size	j_call	cdr3_nt	cdr3_aa
TRBV24-1	NA	NA	TRBJ2-5	TGTGCCACCAGTGATAGCCATACGGGGCTATCTCAAGAGACACAGTACTTC	CATSDSHTGLSQETQYF
TRBV12-3/TRBV12-4	NA	few	TRBJ1-1	TGTGTCAGCAGCCCACAGAGAGAGAACACTGAAGCTTTCTTT	CVSSPQRENTEAFF
TRBV10-3	NA	many	TRBJ2-4	TGTGCCATCAGTGAGACAGAAAACATTCAGTACTTC	CAISETENIQYF
TRBV20-1	NA	few	TRBJ1-1	NA	CSARVGRGNTEASF
TRBV30	NA	few	TRBJ2-7	TGTGCCTGGAGTCTTTTTGGGCCAGAGCAGTACTTC	CAWSLFGPEQYF
TRBV10-3	NA	NA	TRBJ1-6	TGTGCCATCAGTCCCGGACAGCCCCTTAATATACCCCTCCACTTT	CAISPGQPLNIPLHF
TRBV12-3/TRBV12-4	TRBD2	many	TRBJ2-7	TGTGCCAGCAGTTTGGGCAGGATTTTAACTAGCGCTGCCTACGAGCAGTACTTC	CASSLGRILTSAAYEQYF
TRBV5-4	TRBD2	NA	TRBJ2-3	TGTGCGAGCAGCGGACTAGTGGGAGGGAGGGATACACAGTATTTT	CASSGLVGGRDTQYF
TRBV11-2	NA	NA	TRBJ2-1	TGTTACAGCAGCTTAGAGGCGGGACAGAGTATGAATGAGCAGTTCTTC	CYSSLEAGQSMNEQFF
TRBV6-2/TRBV6-3	NA	NA	TRBJ1-1	TGTGCCAGCGGTTACTCGAGTGACAGGATCTCTTTCTTT	CASGYSSDRISFF
TRBV28	TRBD2	many	TRBJ2-4	TGTGCCAGCACCACCAGTAAGGCGGGGGAGAAAAACATTCAGTACTTC	CASTTSKAGEKNIQYF
TRBV6-5	NA	once	TRBJ2-5	TGTGCCAGCAGTTACCGGGGGGCCGATGAGGTCCAGTACTTC	CASSYRGADEVQYF
TRBV4-1	NA	once	TRBJ2-2	TGCGCCAGCAGTCGCCATGATCAAGGTTGGGGGCCAAGCGGGGAGCTGTTTTTT	CASSRHDQGWGPSGELFF
TRBV28	TRBD2	NA	TRBJ2-4	TGTGCCACGGGGCAAGCGGGAGAACTAACCAAAAACATTCAGTACTTC	CATGQAGELTKNIQYF
TRBV7-2	TRBD2	NA	TRBJ2-7	TGTGCCAGCGGCTTCGGCTTCAAGACTAGCGGGCACACTTACGAGCAGTACTTC	CASGFGFKTSGHTYEQYF
TRBV5-4	TRBD2	NA	TRBJ2-2	TGTGCCAGCCCGGGAGGAAACACCGGGGAGCTGTTTTTT	CASPGGNTGELFF
TRBV11-1	NA	few	TRBJ1-1	TGTGCCAACAGCCCGCCGGGGGACACTGAAGCTTTCTTT	CANSPPGDTEAFF
TRBV5-1	NA	NA	TRBJ2-2	TGCGCCAGCAGACCCTGGGCAGCGGTGAACACCGGGGAGCTGTTTTTT	CASRPWAAVNTGELFF
TRBV24-1	NA	NA	TRBJ2-5	TGTGCCACCAGTGACATGGCACGGGGTCAAGGGACCCAGTACTTC	CATSDMARGQGTQYF
TRBV6-5	TRBD1	NA	TRBJ2-7	TGTGACAGCAGCTACAACAGGGGGTACGAGCAGTACTTC	CDSSYNRGYEQYF
TRBV4-1	NA	NA	TRBJ2-7	TGCGCCAGCAGCCAATCCGGCTCAAACTCCTATGAGCAGTACTTC	CASSQSGSNSYEQYF
TRBV29-1	NA	many	TRBJ2-3	TGCAGCGTTGAAGCCGATCCTAGCACAGATACGCAGTATTTT	CSVEADPSTDTQYF
TRBV29-1	NA	few	TRBJ1-1	TGCAGTGTTGTTCTGACGGCTGAGGGCGCTTTCTTT	CSVVLTAEGAFF
TRBV12-3/TRBV12-4	NA	NA	TRBJ2-2	TGTGCCAGCAGTTTAGGAGCTAACATCGGGGAGCTGTCTTTT	CASSLGANIGELSF
TRBV28	TRBD1	NA	TRBJ2-7	TGTGCTAGCGGTTTCCCCGGACAGGGCTACGAGCAGTACTTC	CASGFPGQGYEQYF
TRBV20-1	TRBD1	many	TRBJ2-2	TGCAGTGCTAGAACGGACAGGGCGACCGGGGAGCTGTTTTTT	CSARTDRATGELFF
TRBV12-3/TRBV12-4	NA	once	TRBJ2-7	TGTATCAGCACCCCGGGGGTGGGGGTCGAGCAGTACTTC	CISTPGVGVEQYF
TRBV29-1	NA	NA	TRBJ2-4	TGCAGCGTATCCAAACCAGGGGTAGACATTCAGTACTTC	CSVSKPGVDIQYF
TRBV24-1	NA	many	TRBJ2-3	TGTGCCACCGAGGCCCGAAACACAGATACGCAGTATTTT	CATEARNTDTQYF
TRBV11-1	TRBD1	NA	TRBJ2-5	TGTGCCGGCAGCCCGGGACAGGGCGTAGATACCAAGTACTTC	CAGSPGQGVDTKYF
TRBV5-6	TRBD1	NA	TRBJ2-3	TGTGCTAGCAACTTTGACAGGGGCACAGATACGCAGTATTTT	CASNFDRGTDTQYF
TRBV20-1	TRBD1	NA	TRBJ2-5	TGCAGTGCTAGCAGGGGGCAGAACCAAGAGGCCCAGTACTTC	CSASRGQNQEAQYF
TRBV6-1	NA	NA	TRBJ2-5	TGTGCCAGCAGTGATCCAGAAGAGACACAGTACTTC	CASSDPEETQYF
TRBV6-5	NA	once	TRBJ2-4	TGTGCTAGCAGTGGCTCCCGAGTAGCCAAAGACATTCAGTACTTC	CASSGSRVAKDIQYF
TRBV6-1	NA	NA	TRBJ2-5	TGTGCCAGCAGTGAAACGAAGGGACGTCAAGAGACCCAGTACTTC	CASSETKGRQETQYF
TRBV20-1	NA	NA	TRBJ2-6	TGCAGTGCTGGCATGGACAACTTCTCTTCCTCTGGGGTCAACGTCCTGACTTTC	CSAGMDNFSSSGVNVLTF
TRBV29-1	TRBD1	NA	TRBJ2-3	TGCAGCGTTGGTGGACAGGGAGAAAGAGATACGCAGTATTTT	CSVGGQGERDTQYF
TRBV4-1	NA	NA	TRBJ2-7	TGCGCGGGGAGAGGGAAGACAACTGCCTACGAGCAGTACTTC	CAGRGKTTAYEQYF
TRBV28	TRBD1	NA	TRBJ1-1	TGTGCCAGCAGATTGGCCCGCGACAGGGCGGACTCTGAAGCTTTCTTT	CASRLARDRADSEAFF
TRBV11-2	NA	NA	TRBJ2-7	TGTGCCACCAACTTGGAGTCGTCGGGCGAGCAGTATTTC	CATNLESSGEQYF
TRBV5-4	NA	NA	TRBJ2-3	TGTGCCAGCAGCTTGCGAGACATACGCACAGATAGGCACTATTTT	CASSLRDIRTDRHYF
TRBV11-2	NA	NA	TRBJ2-5	TGTGCCAGCAGATTCGATGGTGAGACCCAGTACTTC	CASRFDGETQYF
TRBV6-2/TRBV6-3	TRBD2	few	TRBJ2-1	TGTGCCAGCAGTCGATCCGGGGCGGGAGACAATAAGCAGTTCTTC	CASSRSGAGDNKQFF
TRBV11-2	TRBD2	NA	TRBJ2-7	TGTGCCAGGAGCCCCCGGACTAGCGAGAGAGCATTGCGGGAGCAGTACTTC	CARSPRTSERALREQYF